This T cell receptor beta chain comes out of a study of CD8+ T cells in alopecia areata. On this clone itself: Antigen unknown.

Study results and limitations: Researchers say the link of baseline CD8+ expansion to response remains uncertain, with one nonresponder. Scalp clonality, along with expanded CD8+ clones among the top 100, was significantly decreased by tofacitinib. With patients, TCR sharing proved less clear than in mice, a difference possibly related to HLA.

Looked up from germline, CDR1 is MNHEY and CDR2 is SMNVEV (reference sequence). V dropped 6 bases and J dropped 2; count of bases not matched to a gene: 6. The CDR3 is made up of 15 amino acids. Treatment meaning: oral pan-JAK inhibitor, 5-10 mg twice daily. It was cDNA, reverse transcribed from extracted RNA, that served as the sequencing template. Data came from immunoSEQ multiplex PCR; TCRdb stores just in-frame clones and leaves some out. Of 150,000 to 200,000 clones in the sample, about 65% were seen once. The TCR comes from a human donor with alopecia areata. The specimen was CD4+ T cells sorted from blood, collected around week 50, from a patient treated with tofacitinib. This sequence joins TRBV27 and TRBJ2-7; 11 bases are a match to TRBD2. The CDR3 is CASRLTSGGPYEQYF. Written as DNA, the CDR3 is TGTGCCAGCAGACTAACTAGCGGGGGCCCCTACGAGCAGTACTTC.